The present entry profiles one T cell receptor beta chain with its context. It has no known antigen specificity. Base qualities are not at hand, and no much larger clone is one base apart. The germline V gene encodes CDR1 SGHTA and CDR2 FQGNSA. The V end loses 5 bases and the J end loses 1 base, and a stretch of 11 bases separates them. The CDR3 runs 14 residues from the cysteine to the phenylalanine. Of all the DNA, just the CDR3 is kept, 42 bases in frame from base 1. The donors were healthy, HIV-negative adults with no recently reported acute infections or vaccinations. Every donor was a Caucasian adult living in Nashville, Tennessee, USA. CD4+ T cells were enriched through magnetic negative selection, after which naive cells were positively selected on CD45RA and the remaining negative fraction served as the memory subset. Blood was obtained by leukapheresis, after which PBMCs were separated by Ficoll-Histopaque density gradient centrifugation and cryopreserved in liquid nitrogen vapor phase. Purity and quantity of every magnetically sorted T cell population were checked by analytical flow cytometry. Genomic DNA was isolated from each sorted fraction and quantified by UV absorbance on a Nanodrop 2000c.

This sample is part of a study of shared clonotypes between healthy human individuals (dated by TCRdb to the early 2020s). Study-wide context: A couple of women and a few men aged 18 to 49 years were included in the cohort. For each donor, CD4 naive and CD4 memory were each run on three plates, CD8 naive on two plates, and CD8 memory on one plate. To estimate repertoire size and how much clonotype sharing occurs between individuals, the study deeply sequenced the blood TCR repertoires of five healthy adults. To increase sequencing depth and limit assay-specific biases, TCR repertoire library preparation and sequencing were carried out by different laboratories using diverse techniques. Leukapheresis yielded between about 0.9 and 9.5 billion PBMCs per donor. Study-level results and caveats: The small number of donors limited the genetic and exposure-history diversity represented. Roughly 5.2% of naive CD4, around 3.5% of naive CD8, roughly 2.5% of memory CD4, and 0.4% of memory CD8 clonotypes were shared across several donors. Naive subsets generally had larger estimated clonotype richness than memory subsets did. Based on pairwise subsampling, the degree of clonotype sharing among donors was expected to be affected by sequencing depth. Sampling was limited to blood, and TCR repertoires in tissue likely differ from TCR repertoires in blood. Rarefaction of sorted-subset datasets indicated incomplete sequencing despite the large sequencing depth. Compared with non-shared clonotypes, clonotypes shared by all four sorted-subset donors had higher generation probabilities.

Using the deep immunoSEQ assay, multiplex PCR amplified TCR CDR3 regions from genomic DNA. Extracted genomic DNA from each cell subset was spread evenly across all wells of several immunoSEQ 96-well plates, with each plate serving as a replicate. For sorted subsets, each replicate PCR was loaded with around 200 ng genomic DNA, equivalent to roughly 30,000 T cell genomes. The purified libraries were quantified using a Qubit 3.0 fluorometer, sized with a Bioanalyzer 2100, and then quantified again using the KAPA Library Quantification kit. Every immunoSEQ 96-well plate was sequenced on a dedicated single-read 150-cycle Illumina NextSeq 550 flow cell. The authors' analysis ran thus. Because only junctional sequences without quality scores were contained in the immunoSEQ output, filtering matching that applied to full-length reads could not be performed. Sequences were annotated with PyIR, a Python wrapper for IgBLAST v1.9, and V/J genes and CDR3 were assigned using IMGT germline references. Any read was removed if the V/J assignment was weak (E-value above 1e-6), the CDR3 was missing, or the read contained stop codons, out-of-frame junctions, or ambiguous translated residues. V3J clonotypes were defined as sequences sharing the same inferred V gene, J gene, and CDR3 amino acid sequence. Percentage overlap between repertoires was computed as shared unique clonotypes divided by the size of the smaller repertoire. Repertoire richness was assessed with RTK rarefaction, the Chao1 estimator, and Recon v2.1 estimates of unobserved clonotypes. OLGA was used to compute generation probabilities for all TCRbeta clonotypes that the gDNA method yielded from a few donors. The immuneACCESS repertoire file appears here via TCRdb, limited to in-frame rearrangements. These files lack a portion of the clones; in checked studies, under half of the deficit traces to unresolved V genes, and the cause of the others is not known. V and J calls plus clone size are reproduced from that table; the DNA served to infer D and trimming. The sample table lists roughly 1 million clones, roughly 80% of them with a count of one. Of the sample, around 1.5% falls within the top ten clones.

The TCR comes from a man between 18 and 29 years old in good health. Sequenced material: memory CD4+ T cells sorted from blood. Interpreted using the paper, the cell subset or site label stands for: CD45RA-negative fraction. This receptor chain uses TRBV7-2 and TRBJ1-1; tentative D gene TRBD1, with 5 bases matching. The CDR3 reads as follows: CASSPYRRNTEAFF. Here is the DNA: TGTGCCAGCAGCCCTTACAGGCGGAACACTGAAGCTTTCTTT.